These 2 T cell receptor beta chains originate from one sample sequenced in a study of T cell responses to AZD1222 COVID-19 vaccine. Method: immunoSEQ multiplex PCR; TCRdb's copy keeps in-frame clones and lacks some. The data hold about 160,000 clones, with 89% observed a single time. The sequencing here drew on peripheral blood, taken on day 0 of AZD1222 vaccination. The receptors shown here come from an adult in good health.

V and J are TRBV7-9 and TRBJ2-5, with TRBD2 matching over 9 bases. Germline lookup yields CDR1 SEHNR and CDR2 FQNEAQ (reference sequence). V shed 5 bases, J shed 5 bases, and the junction held 3 bases outside the gene matches. CDR3 size: 13 residues. The CDR3, as DNA: TGTGCCAGCAGCCCGAGCGGGAGGGAGACCCAGTACTTC. Amino acid sequence: CASSPSGRETQYF.

This chain connects TRBV7-8 to TRBJ1-5; D is ambiguous. Germline lookup yields CDR1 SGHVS and CDR2 FQNEAQ. This CDR3 contains 15 residues. With 6 bases removed from V and 6 bases from J, the gap between germline ends came to 18 bases. The CDR3 reads CASSQAEGGTQPQHF. In DNA form, the CDR3 reads TGTGCCAGCAGTCAAGCCGAGGGTGGAACTCAGCCCCAGCATTTT.